One sample yielded the 7 T cell receptor beta chains listed below, sequenced in a study of long-term antiretroviral therapy in people with HIV. Run at survey level, the immunoSEQ assay was version v3.0. Data came from immunoSEQ multiplex PCR; TCRdb stores just in-frame clones and leaves some out. The sample yields 30,000 or so clones, 95% to 98% seen once. The sample was unsorted PBMCs, taken 7.6 years after starting antiretroviral therapy. The receptors were gathered from a man aged 25 to 45 with HIV.

The rearrangement links TRBV11-2 to TRBJ2-4; 8 nucleotides align to TRBD1. Germline-derived CDR1 and CDR2 are SGHAT and FQNNGV. The V segment lost 5 bases and the J segment 1 base; nucleotides outside the gene matches: 4. The CDR3 totals 15 residues. CDR3 loop: CASSPTGVAKNIQYF. As DNA, the CDR3 is TGTGCCAGCAGCCCGACAGGGGTTGCCAAAAACATTCAGTACTTC. Full variable domain (rest looked up from reference TRBV11-2 and TRBJ2-4): EAGVAQSPRYKIIEKRQSVAFWCNPISGHATLYWYQQILGQGPKLLIQFQNNGVVDDSQLPKDRFSAERLKGVDSTLKIQPAKLEDSAVYLCASSPTGVAKNIQYFGAGTRLSVL.

This chain joins TRBV5-6 and TRBJ1-2, with no clear D. The CDR3 has 10 amino acids. Trimming cost V 5 bases and J 3 bases, with 2 bases left between them. Looked up from germline, CDR1 is SGHDT and CDR2 is YYEEEE. CDR3 bases: TGTGCCAGCAGTTACTATGGCTACACCTTC. Translation gives CASSYYGYTF.

The rearrangement links TRBV6-5 to TRBJ1-1; D unclear. The germline V gene encodes CDR1 MNHEY and CDR2 SVGAGI. The CDR3 contains 14 residues. V was trimmed by 0 bases and J by 2 bases, leaving 7 bases between them. CDR3 loop: CASSYSWRNTEAFF. CDR3 DNA: TGTGCCAGCAGTTACTCCTGGCGAAACACTGAAGCTTTCTTT.

The CDR3: CASSQGAQLNTEAFF. The CDR3, as DNA: TGCGCCAGCAGCCAAGGGGCACAGCTGAACACTGAAGCTTTCTTT. The chain is built from TRBV4-1 and TRBJ1-1; D not certain. The CDR3 loop spans 15 amino acids. CDR1 is MGHRA and CDR2 is YSYEKL in the germline V gene. V was cut by 1 base and J by 0 bases, with 9 bases left in between.

This chain links TRBV29-1 with TRBJ1-2; D is uncertain. The CDR3 runs 13 residues. With 6 bases removed from V and 1 base from J, the gap between germline ends came to 12 bases. Germline assignment: CDR1 SQVTM and CDR2 ANQGSEA. The CDR3 spells CSVSEEINYGYTF. The CDR3 bases are TGCAGCGTATCTGAGGAGATTAACTATGGCTACACCTTC.

The chain recombines TRBV29-1 with TRBJ2-7; D not certain. The CDR3 runs 13 residues. Per the germline V gene, CDR1 is SQVTM and CDR2 is ANQGSEA. V was cut by 2 bases and J by 3 bases, with 11 bases left in between. CDR3 loop: CSVESGRYYEQYF. The CDR3 region has the DNA TGCAGCGTTGAATCAGGCAGGTACTACGAGCAGTACTTC.

This chain joins TRBV7-9 and TRBJ2-7; D is perhaps TRBD2 (7 bases). V was clipped by 5 bases and J by 0 bases, with 14 bases between them. Looked up from germline, CDR1 is SEHNR and CDR2 is FQNEAQ (reference sequence). CDR3 length equals 15 residues. Here the CDR3 reads CASSPGGLHSYEQYF. The CDR3 nucleotides read TGTGCCAGCAGCCCCGGGGGGCTTCACTCCTACGAGCAGTACTTC.